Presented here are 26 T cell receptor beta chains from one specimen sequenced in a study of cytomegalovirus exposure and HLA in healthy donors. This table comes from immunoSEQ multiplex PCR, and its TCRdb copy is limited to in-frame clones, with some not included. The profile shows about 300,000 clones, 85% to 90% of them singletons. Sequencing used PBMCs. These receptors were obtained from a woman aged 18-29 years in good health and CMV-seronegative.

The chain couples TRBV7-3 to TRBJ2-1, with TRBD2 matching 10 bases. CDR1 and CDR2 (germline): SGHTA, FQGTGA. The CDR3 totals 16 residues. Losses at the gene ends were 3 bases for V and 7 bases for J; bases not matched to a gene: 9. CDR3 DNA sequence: TGTGCCAGCAGCTTGGGGGCCGAGCGGGAGGGAAATGAGCAGTTCTTC. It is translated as CASSLGAEREGNEQFF.

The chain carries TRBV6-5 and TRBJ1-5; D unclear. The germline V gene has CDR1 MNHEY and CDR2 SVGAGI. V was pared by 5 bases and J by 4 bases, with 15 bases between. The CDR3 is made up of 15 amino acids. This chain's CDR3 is CASSPGVGGNQPQHF. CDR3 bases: TGTGCCAGCAGTCCTGGGGTGGGAGGGAATCAGCCCCAGCATTTT.

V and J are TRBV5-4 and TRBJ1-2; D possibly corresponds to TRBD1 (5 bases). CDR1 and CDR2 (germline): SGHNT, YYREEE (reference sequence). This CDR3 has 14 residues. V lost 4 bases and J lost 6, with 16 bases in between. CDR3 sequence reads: CASSQTAAGHGYTF. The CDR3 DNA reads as TGTGCCAGCAGCCAGACAGCCGCTGGGCATGGCTACACCTTC.

The DNA of the CDR3 is TGTGCCAGCCTGGATGACCGACTAGCGGTCACCGGGGAGCTGTTTTTT. Translating gives CASLDDRLAVTGELFF. The chain recombines TRBV28 with TRBJ2-2; 9 nucleotides align to TRBD2. Looked up from germline, CDR1 is MDHEN and CDR2 is SYDVKM. This CDR3 is 16 amino acids long. The junction had 11 bases not matched to a gene; V was cut back by 8 bases and J by 4 bases.

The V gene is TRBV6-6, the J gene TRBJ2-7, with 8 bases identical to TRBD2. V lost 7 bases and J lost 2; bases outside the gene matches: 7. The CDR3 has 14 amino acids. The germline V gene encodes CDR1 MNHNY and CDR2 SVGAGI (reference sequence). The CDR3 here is CASTSAGLAYEQYF. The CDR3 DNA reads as TGTGCCAGCACCTCCGCGGGACTAGCCTACGAGCAGTACTTC.

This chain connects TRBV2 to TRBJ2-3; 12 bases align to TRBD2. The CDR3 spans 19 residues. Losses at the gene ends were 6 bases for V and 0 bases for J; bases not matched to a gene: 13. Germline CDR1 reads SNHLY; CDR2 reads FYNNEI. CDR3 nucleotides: TGTGCCAGCAGGGCGGTATCCTGGACTAGCGGGGCTAGCACAGATACGCAGTATTTT. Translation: CASRAVSWTSGASTDTQYF.

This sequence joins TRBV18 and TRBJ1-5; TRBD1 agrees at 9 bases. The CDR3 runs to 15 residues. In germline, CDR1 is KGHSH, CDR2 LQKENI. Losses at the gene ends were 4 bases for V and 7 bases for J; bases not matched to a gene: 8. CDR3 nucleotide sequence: TGTGCCAGCTCACAAGGACAGGGGCGAGGGCAGCCCCAGCATTTT. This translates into CASSQGQGRGQPQHF.

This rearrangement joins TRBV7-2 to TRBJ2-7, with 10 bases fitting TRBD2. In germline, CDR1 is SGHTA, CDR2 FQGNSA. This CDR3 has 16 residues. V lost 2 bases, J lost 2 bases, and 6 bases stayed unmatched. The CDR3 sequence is CASSLPGLAGAYEQYF. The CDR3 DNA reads TGTGCCAGCAGCTTACCGGGCCTAGCGGGAGCCTACGAGCAGTACTTC. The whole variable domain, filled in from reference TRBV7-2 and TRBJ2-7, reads GAGVSQSPSNKVTEKGKDVELRCDPISGHTALYWYRQSLGQGLEFLIYFQGNSAPDKSGLPSDRFSAERTGGSVSTLTIQRTQQEDSAVYLCASSLPGLAGAYEQYFGPGTRLTVT.

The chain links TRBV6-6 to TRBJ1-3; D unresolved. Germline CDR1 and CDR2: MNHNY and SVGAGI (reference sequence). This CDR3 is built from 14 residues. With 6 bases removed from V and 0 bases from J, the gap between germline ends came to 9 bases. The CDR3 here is CASSTRDSGNTIYF. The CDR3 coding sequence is TGTGCCAGCAGCACACGGGACTCTGGAAACACCATATATTTT.

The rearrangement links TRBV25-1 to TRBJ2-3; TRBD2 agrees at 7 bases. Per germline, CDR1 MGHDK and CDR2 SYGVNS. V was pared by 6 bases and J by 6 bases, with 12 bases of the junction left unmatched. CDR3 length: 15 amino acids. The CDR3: CASSPGGSPLDTQYF. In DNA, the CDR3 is TGTGCCAGCAGCCCGGGCGGGAGCCCCTTGGATACGCAGTATTTT. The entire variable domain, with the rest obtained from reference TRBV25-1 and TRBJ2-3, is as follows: EADIYQTPRYLVIGTGKKITLECSQTMGHDKMYWYQQDPGMELHLIHYSYGVNSTEKGDLSSESTVSRIRTEHFPLTLESARPSHTSQYLCASSPGGSPLDTQYFGPGTRLTVL.

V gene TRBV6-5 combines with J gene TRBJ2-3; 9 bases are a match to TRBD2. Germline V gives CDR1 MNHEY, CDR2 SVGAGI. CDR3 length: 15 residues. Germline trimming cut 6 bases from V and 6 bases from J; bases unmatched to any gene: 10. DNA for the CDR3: TGTGCCAGCAGCGGCGGGGGGGCAAGGCGGGATACGCAGTATTTT. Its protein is CASSGGGARRDTQYF.

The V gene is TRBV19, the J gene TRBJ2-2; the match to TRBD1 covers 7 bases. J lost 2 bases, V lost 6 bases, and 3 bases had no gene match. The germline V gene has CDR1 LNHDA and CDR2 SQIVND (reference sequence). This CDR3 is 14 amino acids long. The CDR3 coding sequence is TGTGCCAGTAGGCGACAGGGAAACACCGGGGAGCTGTTTTTT. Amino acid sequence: CASRRQGNTGELFF.

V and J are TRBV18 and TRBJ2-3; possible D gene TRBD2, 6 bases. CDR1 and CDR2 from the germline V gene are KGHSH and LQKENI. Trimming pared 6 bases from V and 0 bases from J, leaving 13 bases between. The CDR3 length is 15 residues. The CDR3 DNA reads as TGTGCCAGCTCCGGTAGCGGATCTAGCACAGATACGCAGTATTTT. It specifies CASSGSGSSTDTQYF.

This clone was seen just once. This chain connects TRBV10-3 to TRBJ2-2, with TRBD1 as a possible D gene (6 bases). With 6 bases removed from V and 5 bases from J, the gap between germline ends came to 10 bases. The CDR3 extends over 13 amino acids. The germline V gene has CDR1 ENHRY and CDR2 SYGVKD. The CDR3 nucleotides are TGTGCCATCAGCCACAGGGATACCGGGGAGCTGTTTTTT. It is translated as CAISHRDTGELFF.

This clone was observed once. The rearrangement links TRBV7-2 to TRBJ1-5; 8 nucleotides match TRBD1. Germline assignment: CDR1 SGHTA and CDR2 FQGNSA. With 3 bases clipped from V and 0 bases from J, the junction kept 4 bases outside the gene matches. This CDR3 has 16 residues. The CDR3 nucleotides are TGTGCCAGCAGCTTTTCCGGACAGGGTAGCAATCAGCCCCAGCATTTT. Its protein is CASSFSGQGSNQPQHF.

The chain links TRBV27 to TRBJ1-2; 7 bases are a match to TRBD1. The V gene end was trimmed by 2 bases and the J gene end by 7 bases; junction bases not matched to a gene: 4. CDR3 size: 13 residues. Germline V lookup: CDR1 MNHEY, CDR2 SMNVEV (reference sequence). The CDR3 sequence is CASSLRGGGGYTF. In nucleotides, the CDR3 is TGTGCCAGCAGTTTAAGAGGGGGCGGTGGCTACACCTTC.

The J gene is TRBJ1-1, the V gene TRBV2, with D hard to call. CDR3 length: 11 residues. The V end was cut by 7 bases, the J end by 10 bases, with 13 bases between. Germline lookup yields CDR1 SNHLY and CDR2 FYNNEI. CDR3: CASTDRVGAFF. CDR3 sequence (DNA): TGTGCCAGCACTGACCGGGTGGGAGCTTTCTTT.

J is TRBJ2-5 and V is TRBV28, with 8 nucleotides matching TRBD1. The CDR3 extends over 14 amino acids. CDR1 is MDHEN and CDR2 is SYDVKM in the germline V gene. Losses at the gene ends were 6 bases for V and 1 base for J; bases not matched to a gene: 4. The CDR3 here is CASRSDRGQETQYF. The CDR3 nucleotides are TGTGCCAGCAGGAGTGACAGGGGCCAAGAGACCCAGTACTTC.

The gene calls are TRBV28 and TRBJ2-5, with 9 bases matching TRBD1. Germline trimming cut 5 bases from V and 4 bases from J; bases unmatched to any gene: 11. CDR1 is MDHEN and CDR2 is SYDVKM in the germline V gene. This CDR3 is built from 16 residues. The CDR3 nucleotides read TGTGCCAGCAGTCGGTCTCGGACAGGGGTTGGAGAGACCCAGTACTTC. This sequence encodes CASSRSRTGVGETQYF.

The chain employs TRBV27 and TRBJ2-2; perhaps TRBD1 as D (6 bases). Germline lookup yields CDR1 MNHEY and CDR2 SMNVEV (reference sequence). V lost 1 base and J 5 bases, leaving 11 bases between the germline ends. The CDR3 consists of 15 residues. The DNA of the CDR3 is TGTGCCAGCAGTTTATTGGGGGCGCGAACCGGGGAGCTGTTTTTT. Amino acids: CASSLLGARTGELFF.

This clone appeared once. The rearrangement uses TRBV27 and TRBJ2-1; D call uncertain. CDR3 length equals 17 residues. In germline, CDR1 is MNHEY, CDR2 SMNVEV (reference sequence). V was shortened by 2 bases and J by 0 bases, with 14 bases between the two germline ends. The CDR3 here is CASSLVPWSSSYNEQFF. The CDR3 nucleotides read TGTGCCAGCAGTTTAGTCCCCTGGTCCAGCTCCTACAATGAGCAGTTCTTC.

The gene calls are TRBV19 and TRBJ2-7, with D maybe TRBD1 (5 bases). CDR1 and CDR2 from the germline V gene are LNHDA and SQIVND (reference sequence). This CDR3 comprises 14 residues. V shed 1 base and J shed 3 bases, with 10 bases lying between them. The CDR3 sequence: CASSIAAGNYEQYF. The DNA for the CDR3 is TGTGCCAGTAGTATAGCTGCAGGGAACTACGAGCAGTACTTC.

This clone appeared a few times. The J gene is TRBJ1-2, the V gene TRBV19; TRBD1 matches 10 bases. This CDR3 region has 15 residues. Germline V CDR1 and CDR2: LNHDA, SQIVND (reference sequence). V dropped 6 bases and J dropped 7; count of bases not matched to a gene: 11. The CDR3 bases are TGTGCCAGTAGGATTGAGGGACAGGGGATTCGTGGCTACACCTTC. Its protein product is CASRIEGQGIRGYTF.

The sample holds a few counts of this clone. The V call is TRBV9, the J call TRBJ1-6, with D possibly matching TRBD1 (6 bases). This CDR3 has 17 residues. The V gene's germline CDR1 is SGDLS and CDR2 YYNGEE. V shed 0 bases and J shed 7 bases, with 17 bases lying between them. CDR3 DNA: TGTGCCAGCAGCGTAGCTCTGGGGGCGACTGGGAATTCACCCCTCCACTTT. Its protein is CASSVALGATGNSPLHF.

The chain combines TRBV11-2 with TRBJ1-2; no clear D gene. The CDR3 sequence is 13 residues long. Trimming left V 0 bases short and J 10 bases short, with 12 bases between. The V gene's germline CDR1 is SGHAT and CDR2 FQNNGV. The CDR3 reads CASSLDIGDHYTF. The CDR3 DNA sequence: TGTGCCAGCAGCTTAGATATCGGGGATCACTACACCTTC. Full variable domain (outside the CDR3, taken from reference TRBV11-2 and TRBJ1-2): EAGVAQSPRYKIIEKRQSVAFWCNPISGHATLYWYQQILGQGPKLLIQFQNNGVVDDSQLPKDRFSAERLKGVDSTLKIQPAKLEDSAVYLCASSLDIGDHYTFGSGTRLTVV.

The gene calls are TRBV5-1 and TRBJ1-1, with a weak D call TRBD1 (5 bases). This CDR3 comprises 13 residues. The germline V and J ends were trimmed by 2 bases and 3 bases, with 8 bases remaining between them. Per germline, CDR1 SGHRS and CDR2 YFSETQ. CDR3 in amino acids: CASSLIGDTEAFF. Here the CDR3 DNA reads TGCGCCAGCAGCTTAATAGGGGACACTGAAGCTTTCTTT.